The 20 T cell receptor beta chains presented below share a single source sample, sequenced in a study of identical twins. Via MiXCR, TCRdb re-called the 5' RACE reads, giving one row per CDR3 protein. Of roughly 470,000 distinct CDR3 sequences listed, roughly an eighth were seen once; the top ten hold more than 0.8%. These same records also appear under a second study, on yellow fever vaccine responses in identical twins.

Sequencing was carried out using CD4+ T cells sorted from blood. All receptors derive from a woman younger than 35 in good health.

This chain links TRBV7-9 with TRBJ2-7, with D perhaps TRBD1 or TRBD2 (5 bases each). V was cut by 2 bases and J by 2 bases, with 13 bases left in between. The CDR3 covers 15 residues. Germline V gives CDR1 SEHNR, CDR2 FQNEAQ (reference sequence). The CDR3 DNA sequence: TGTGCCAGCAGCTTATCGGGTAGGGGAGCCTACGAGCAGTACTTC. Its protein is CASSLSGRGAYEQYF.

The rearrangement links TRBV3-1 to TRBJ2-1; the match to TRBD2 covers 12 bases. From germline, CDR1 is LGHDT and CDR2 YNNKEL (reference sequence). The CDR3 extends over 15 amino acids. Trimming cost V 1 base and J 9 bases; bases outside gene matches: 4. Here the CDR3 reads CASSQASGGAREQFF. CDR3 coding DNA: TGTGCCAGCAGCCAAGCTAGCGGGGGGGCGCGTGAGCAGTTCTTC.

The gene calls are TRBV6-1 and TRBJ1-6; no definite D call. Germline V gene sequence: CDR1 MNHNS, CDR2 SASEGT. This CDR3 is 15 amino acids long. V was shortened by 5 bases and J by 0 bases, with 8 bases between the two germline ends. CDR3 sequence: CASSRLGSYNSPLHF. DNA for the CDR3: TGTGCCAGCAGTCGATTAGGCTCCTATAATTCACCCCTCCACTTT.

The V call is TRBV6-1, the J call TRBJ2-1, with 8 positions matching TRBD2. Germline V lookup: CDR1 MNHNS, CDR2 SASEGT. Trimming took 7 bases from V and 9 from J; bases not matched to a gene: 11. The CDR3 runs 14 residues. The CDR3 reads CASTQPGGYGEQFF. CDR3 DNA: TGTGCCAGCACCCAACCGGGGGGGTATGGTGAGCAGTTCTTC.

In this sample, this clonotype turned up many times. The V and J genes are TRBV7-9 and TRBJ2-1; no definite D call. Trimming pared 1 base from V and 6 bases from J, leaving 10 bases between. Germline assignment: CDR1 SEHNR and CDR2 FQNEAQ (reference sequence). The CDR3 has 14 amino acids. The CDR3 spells CASSLGSGGNEQFF. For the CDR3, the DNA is TGTGCCAGCAGCTTAGGGTCGGGTGGCAATGAGCAGTTCTTC.

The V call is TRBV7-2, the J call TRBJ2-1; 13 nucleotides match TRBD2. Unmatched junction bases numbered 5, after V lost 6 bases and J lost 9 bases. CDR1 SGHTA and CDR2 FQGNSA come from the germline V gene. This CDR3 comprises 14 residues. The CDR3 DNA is TGTGCCAGCAGTACCGGGACTAGCGGGACTGAGCAGTTCTTC. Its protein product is CASSTGTSGTEQFF. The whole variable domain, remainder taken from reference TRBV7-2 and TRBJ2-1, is GAGVSQSPSNKVTEKGKDVELRCDPISGHTALYWYRQSLGQGLEFLIYFQGNSAPDKSGLPSDRFSAERTGGSVSTLTIQRTQQEDSAVYLCASSTGTSGTEQFFGPGTRLTVL.

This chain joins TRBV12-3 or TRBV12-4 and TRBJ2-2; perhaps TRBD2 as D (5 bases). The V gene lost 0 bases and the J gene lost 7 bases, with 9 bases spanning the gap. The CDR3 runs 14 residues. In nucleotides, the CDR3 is TGTGCCAGCAGTTTAGCGCGGGTCGGCGGGGAGCTGTTTTTT. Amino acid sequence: CASSLARVGGELFF.

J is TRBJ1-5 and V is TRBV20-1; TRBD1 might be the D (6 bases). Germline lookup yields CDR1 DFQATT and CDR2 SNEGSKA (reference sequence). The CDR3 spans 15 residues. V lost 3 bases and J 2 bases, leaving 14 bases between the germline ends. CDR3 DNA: TGCAGTGCTAGTTTGGGGGGCGCTGGCAATCAGCCCCAGCATTTT. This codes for CSASLGGAGNQPQHF.

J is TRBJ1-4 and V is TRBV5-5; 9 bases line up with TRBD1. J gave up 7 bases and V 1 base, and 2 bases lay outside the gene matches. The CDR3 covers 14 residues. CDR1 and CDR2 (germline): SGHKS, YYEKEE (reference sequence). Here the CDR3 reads CASSLTGGREKLFF. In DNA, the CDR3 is TGTGCCAGCAGCTTGACAGGGGGCCGTGAAAAACTGTTTTTT.

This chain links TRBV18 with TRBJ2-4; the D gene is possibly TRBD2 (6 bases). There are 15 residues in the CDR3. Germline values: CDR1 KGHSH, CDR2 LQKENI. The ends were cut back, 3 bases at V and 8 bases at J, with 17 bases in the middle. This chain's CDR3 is CASSPLAGGNYIQYF. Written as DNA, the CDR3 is TGTGCCAGCTCACCCCTGGCCGGCGGGAATTACATTCAGTACTTC. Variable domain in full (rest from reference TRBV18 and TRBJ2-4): NAGVMQNPRHLVRRRGQEARLRCSPMKGHSHVYWYRQLPEEGLKFMVYLQKENIIDESGMPKERFSAEFPKEGPSILRIQQVVRGDSAAYFCASSPLAGGNYIQYFGAGTRLSVL.

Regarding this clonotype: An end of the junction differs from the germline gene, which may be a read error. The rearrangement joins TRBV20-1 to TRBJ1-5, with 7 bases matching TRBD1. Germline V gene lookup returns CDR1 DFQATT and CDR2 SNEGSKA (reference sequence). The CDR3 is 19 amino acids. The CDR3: CCARDLYGFTGAIYQPQHF. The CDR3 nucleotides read TGCTGTGCTAGAGATTTGTACGGGTTCACAGGGGCGATATATCAGCCCCAGCATTTT.

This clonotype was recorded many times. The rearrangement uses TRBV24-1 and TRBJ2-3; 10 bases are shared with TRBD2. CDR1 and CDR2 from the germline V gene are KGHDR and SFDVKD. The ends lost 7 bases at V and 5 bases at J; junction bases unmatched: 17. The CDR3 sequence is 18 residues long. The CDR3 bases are TGTGCCACCAGCAGCCGTCTCCGTCTAGCGGGAGAGGGAGATACGCAGTATTTT. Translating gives CATSSRLRLAGEGDTQYF.

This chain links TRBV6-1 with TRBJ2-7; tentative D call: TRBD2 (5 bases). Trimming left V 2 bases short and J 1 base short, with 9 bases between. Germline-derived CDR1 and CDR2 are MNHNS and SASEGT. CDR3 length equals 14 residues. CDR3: CASSEREGSYEQYF. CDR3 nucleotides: TGTGCCAGCAGTGAAAGAGAGGGATCCTACGAGCAGTACTTC.

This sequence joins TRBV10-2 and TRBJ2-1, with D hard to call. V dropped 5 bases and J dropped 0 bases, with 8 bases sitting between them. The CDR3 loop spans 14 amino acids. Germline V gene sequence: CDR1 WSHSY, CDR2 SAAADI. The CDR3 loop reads CASSSRFSYNEQFF. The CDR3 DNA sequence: TGCGCCAGCAGTTCTAGGTTCTCCTACAATGAGCAGTTCTTC.

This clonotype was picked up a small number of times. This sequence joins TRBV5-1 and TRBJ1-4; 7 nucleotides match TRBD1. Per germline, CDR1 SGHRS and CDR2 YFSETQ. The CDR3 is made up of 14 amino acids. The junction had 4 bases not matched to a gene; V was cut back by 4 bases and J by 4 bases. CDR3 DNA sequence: TGCGCCAGCAGCCTGGGACAGCTTAATGAAAAACTGTTTTTT. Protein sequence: CASSLGQLNEKLFF.

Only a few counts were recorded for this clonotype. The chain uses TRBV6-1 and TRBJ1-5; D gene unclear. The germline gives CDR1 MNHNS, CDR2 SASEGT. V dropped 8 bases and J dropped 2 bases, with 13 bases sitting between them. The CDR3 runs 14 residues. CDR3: CASGVPVGNQPQHF. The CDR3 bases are TGTGCCAGCGGGGTTCCCGTAGGCAATCAGCCCCAGCATTTT.

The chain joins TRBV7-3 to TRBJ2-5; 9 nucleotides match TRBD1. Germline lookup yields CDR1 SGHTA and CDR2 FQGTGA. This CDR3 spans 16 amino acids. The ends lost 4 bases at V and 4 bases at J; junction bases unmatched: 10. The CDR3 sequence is CASSSTAGTGRETQYF. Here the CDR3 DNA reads TGTGCCAGCAGCTCAACCGCGGGGACAGGGAGAGAGACCCAGTACTTC.

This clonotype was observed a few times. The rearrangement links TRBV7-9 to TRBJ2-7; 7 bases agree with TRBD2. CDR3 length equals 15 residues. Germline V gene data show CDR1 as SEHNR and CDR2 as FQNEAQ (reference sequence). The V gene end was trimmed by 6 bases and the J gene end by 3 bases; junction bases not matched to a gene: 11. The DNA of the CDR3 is TGTGCCAGCAGTTCTATGGGACTAACACACTACGAGCAGTACTTC. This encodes CASSSMGLTHYEQYF.

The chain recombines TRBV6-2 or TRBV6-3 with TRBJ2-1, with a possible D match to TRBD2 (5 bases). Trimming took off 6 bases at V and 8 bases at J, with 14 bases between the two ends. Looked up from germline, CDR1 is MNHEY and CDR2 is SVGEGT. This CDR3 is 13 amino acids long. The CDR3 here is CASRREWMDEQFF. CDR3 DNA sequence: TGTGCCAGCAGAAGGGAGTGGATGGATGAGCAGTTCTTC.

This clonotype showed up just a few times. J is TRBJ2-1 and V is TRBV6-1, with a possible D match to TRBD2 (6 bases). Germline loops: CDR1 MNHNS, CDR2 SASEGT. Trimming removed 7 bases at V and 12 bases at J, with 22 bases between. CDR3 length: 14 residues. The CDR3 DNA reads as TGTGCCAGCACTCCAGGGCGGGATGGATTGCCGCAGTTCTTC. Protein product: CASTPGRDGLPQFF.